The source of this T cell receptor beta chain is a study of cytomegalovirus exposure and HLA in healthy donors (TCRdb year 2017). Some background on the complete study: An earlier analysis of under 600 of the donors reported 250 to 300 Gb of sequence data and 100 million to 140 million unique TCR beta sequences from approximately 180 million T cells. The number of donors typed differed by locus, with about 629-630 for A, B, C, DRB1 and DQB1, over 500 for DQA1, approximately 570 for DPA1, and around 460 for DPB1. The study used immunosequencing to profile the T cell repertoires of around 600 subjects and linked those repertoires to cytomegalovirus serostatus. A separate validation cohort of about 110 different subjects was used in addition to the 666-subject first cohort. All discovery cohort repertoires had been generated using a single sequencing platform. Both class I and class II loci were covered by HLA typing, at four-digit resolution. Among almost 400 genotyped donors of the cohort, an average of approximately 250,000 unique TCR beta nucleotide sequences were sequenced per donor, 15% to 20% of them non-productive. In an earlier analysis of 587 of the donors, high-throughput TCR beta sequencing was used to judge whether each TCR beta V gene segment behaved as functional or pseudogenic. Roughly 5 DR-DQ haplotypes were handled as single units for association and clustering, since linkage in the cohort was strong. The study combined high-throughput TCR immunosequencing, statistical association of individual TCRs with disease status, and machine learning to predict cytomegalovirus infection status. A later analysis re-analyzed previously published TCR beta repertoires from about 600 donors and added high-resolution HLA genotyping to study TCR occurrence patterns. Alongside the repertoire data, information on donor age, sex, ethnicity and CMV serostatus was compiled. In the later analysis, no new phenotypic data were used to find candidate immune exposures; instead, reliance was placed on TCR beta sequences and their occurrence across donors. About 330 gigabases of sequencing data and roughly 80 million unique TCR sequences made up an early release that covered approximately 620 HLA-typed donors. In a later genetic analysis, genome-wide SNP genotypes for about 55% of the roughly 700 donors were used, and that subset was treated as a discovery cohort. Of the roughly 400 genotyped donors, over 65% fell in the genetic ancestry cluster associated with self-reported Caucasian donors. The study aimed to test whether signatures of past pathogen exposure could be identified by cataloging public T cell receptors.

The study at large found these results: Linkage disequilibrium might explain the correlated functional status among segregating V segments, but an unknown experimental factor could not be excluded. Most TCR sequences were observed very rarely across donors, whereas some public TCRs were present in many individuals. Immune exposure information for the cohort was limited to CMV serostatus. A later analysis reported that several top co-occurrence clusters appeared linked to parvovirus B19, influenza, CMV and Epstein-Barr virus. A further reported finding was that TCR beta sequences accurately predicted the HLA-A and HLA-B alleles for most subjects in the first cohort. A cluster of highly shared sequence variants was judged likely to be a technical artifact of the sequencing pipeline. When HLA alleles, especially DR and DQ, strongly co-occurred, TCR associations were difficult to assign to individual alleles. At a false discovery rate of 0.05, a later analysis linked some 17,000 TCR beta sequences to specific HLA alleles. It was suggested by the authors that the approach could potentially be generalized to other disease states and immunological phenotypes. The earlier analysis of fewer than 750 of the donors excluded approximately 17 rarely observed V segments, including chromosome 9 orphons, because counts were too low. Most CMV-associated TCR beta chains appeared to be HLA-restricted in a later analysis, and the HLA associations seemed to be driven largely by CMV exposure. Sequencing depth was assumed to be roughly uniform across donors in the presence/absence analyses, though that assumption may not hold. Because the 87-base-pair reads could not distinguish some IMGT-functional V segments, including TRBV6-2 and TRBV6-3, those segments were excluded. Only TCR beta chains were sequenced in this cohort, and the absence of alpha or paired-chain data limited detectable features. In the study, some 180 TCR beta chains were listed as associated with cytomegalovirus. In a later analysis, the rate of TCR association differed among HLA loci, with DRB1 alleles having the most associated TCRs and HLA-C alleles having the fewest. An earlier analysis of some 560 of the donors showed that most TCR beta V segments appeared in productive rearrangements either about 87% or about 30% of the time, which broadly matched IMGT annotations. Because HLA typing was unavailable for some donors at each locus, only the typed subset was used in association tests. In a later genetic analysis, a missense DCLRE1C variant was associated with V-gene and J-gene trimming of TCR beta chains, and the association was replicated in an independent cohort. Compared with the approximately 670-donor mean, donors in an Asian-associated ancestry cluster had fewer N-insertions in productive TCRs, according to a later genetic analysis. Compared with equally common non-associated chains, HLA-associated TCR beta chains in a later analysis were more clonally expanded and had lower generation probabilities. In both the original and validation cohorts, the classifier was reported to diagnose cytomegalovirus status with high specificity and sensitivity. In vitro tests confirmed that three of the cytomegalovirus-associated TCR beta chains recognize cytomegalovirus antigens.

Inclusive of the bounding cysteine and phenylalanine, the CDR3 is 16 residues long. Only CDR3 DNA remains: 48 bases, in frame from the first base. V is pruned by 0 bases and J by 9 bases, leaving 9 bases of the junction without a gene match. CDR1 and CDR2 are drawn from the germline V gene (reference sequence): MNHEY, SMNVEV. This clone was picked up a small number of times. Its target antigen remains unknown. It has no much larger one-base neighbor in the sample; base qualities were not kept. The cohort comprised hundreds of healthy bone marrow donors. At the time of sampling, all cohort members were nominally healthy, though unrecorded immune exposures were likely present. The donor was CMV seropositive and belonged to the group of over 250 seropositive cohort members. Every donor gave a peripheral blood sample, and the peripheral blood mononuclear cells from that sample were used for TCR beta sequencing. The Qiagen DNeasy Blood Extraction Kit was used to extract genomic DNA from the blood cell samples.

The library relied on the immunoSEQ multiplex PCR assay. The multiplex PCR relied on a mix of 60 forward primers for TCR Vbeta segments and 13 reverse primers for TCR Jbeta segments. The CDR3 region of rearranged TCR beta genes was amplified from genomic DNA by a multiplex PCR assay. Amplified TCR beta libraries were sequenced as 87-base-pair reads on the Illumina HiSeq System. The study's processing was this. A later analysis tallied roughly 76 million unique TCR beta chains across the 550 to 850 repertoires, and about 12 million of those chains were shared by two or more donors. Raw reads were error-corrected and collapsed into unique sequences with a nearest-neighbor algorithm that merged closely related sequences to remove PCR and sequencing errors. To assign V, D and J gene segments, CDR3 sequences were aligned to IMGT reference sequences. Each retained sequence needed at least a six-nucleotide match to both a V gene segment and a J gene segment. A rearrangement was called productive if the CDR3 had no stop codons and remained in frame with V and J, and every other rearrangement was called non-productive. Following IMGT convention, CDR3 was defined as the stretch from the second conserved V-encoded cysteine up to the conserved J-encoded phenylalanine. The earlier analysis of 587 of the donors excluded sequences that lacked an unambiguous match to a single V gene segment. In an earlier analysis of some 590 of the donors, V segments were called functional above 56.7% productive rearrangements and were called segregating when the between-donor standard deviation exceeded 5%. A statistical classification framework was developed to diagnose cytomegalovirus status using the catalog of TCR beta chain sequences. A later analysis assigned V and J genes by comparing TCR nucleotide sequences with IMGT/GENE-DB human TR gene sequences. The TCRdist pipeline was used in a later analysis to assign CDR3 sequences and most-parsimonious VDJ recombination scenarios. In a later analysis, each TCR beta chain was defined by its CDR3 amino acid sequence together with its V-gene family, and reads lacking a unique V-gene family were excluded. In a later analysis, 500 to 700 highly shared, low-generation-probability nucleotide sequences were removed to address suspected cross-contamination and a sequencing artifact. A later analysis calculated a clonal expansion index for each public chain from normalized within-repertoire ranks of inferred template counts. In a later analysis, generation probabilities were computed with a VDJ recombination model fitted to out-of-frame rearrangements, and the resulting probabilities were checked against IGoR. In a later analysis, TCR-TCR, TCR-HLA and TCR-CMV co-occurrence was scored with hypergeometric tests, and a repertoire-size bias correction was applied to TCR pairs. To estimate false discovery rates, a later analysis permuted the HLA or CMV assignments 20 times. A later analysis grouped co-occurring TCRs with DBSCAN, adding TCRdist sequence similarity when clustering within HLA-allele-positive subsets. For co-occurrence clustering, repertoires with fewer than 30,000 or more than 120,000 public chains were excluded, along with five or six repertoires with anomalous nucleotide sharing. In its TCRdb copy, this immuneACCESS table keeps in-frame sequences only and misses some clones. Where compared with another copy, unresolved V genes explain less than half of these, and the others have no known cause. That table supplies the V and J calls and clone size; D and trimming were determined from the DNA. This sample comprises 100,000 to 150,000 clones, 15% to 20% of them detected only once. The ten largest clones capture less than 3.5% of the sample.

The sequence came from a female donor in good health and CMV-seropositive. Here the chain combines TRBV27 and TRBJ2-1; 9 bases in the middle match TRBD2. The specimen was PBMCs. The nucleotide sequence is given as TGTGCCAGCAGTTTATCGCTAATAGCGGGAGTATTTGAGCAGTTCTTC. Translated, it gives CASSLSLIAGVFEQFF.